The next 15 T cell receptor beta chains were all read from a single sample in a study of T-cell reconstitution after alpha-beta-depleted transplantation in children. This sample's TCRbeta library carried unique molecular identifier barcodes. In TCRdb, the PCR reads were re-called with MiXCR into one record per CDR3 protein. Of a few hundred thousand distinct CDR3 sequences listed, 10% were seen once; the top ten hold 2% to 3%. This specimen consisted of PBMCs from the stem cell graft donor, obtained from the stem cell graft. Receptors originate from a human donor who donated a stem cell graft to a child with acute lymphoblastic leukemia.

The J gene is TRBJ2-7, the V gene TRBV11-2, with D perhaps TRBD2 (6 bases). This CDR3 contains 15 residues. Germline-derived CDR1 and CDR2 are SGHAT and FQNNGV. Trimming left V 6 bases short and J 0 bases short, with 15 bases between. The CDR3 DNA sequence: TGTGCCAGCAGGCCGATAACGGGGGTCTCCTACGAGCAGTACTTC. Translating gives CASRPITGVSYEQYF.

Points on this clonotype: Relative to the germline gene, one junction end is altered; a read error may explain this. The genes are TRBV7-6 and TRBJ2-7; unclear D gene. CDR1 and CDR2 from the germline V gene are SGHVS and FNYEAQ. This CDR3 is built from 16 residues. The CDR3 spells CASSLAPPMGSYERYF. In DNA, the CDR3 is TGTGCCAGCAGCTTAGCCCCCCCTATGGGCTCTTACGAGCGGTACTTC.

The chain couples TRBV12-3 or TRBV12-4 to TRBJ2-1, with a weak D call TRBD2 (5 bases). The CDR3 is made up of 17 amino acids. V lost 4 bases, J lost 2 bases, and 18 bases lay in between. CDR3 protein: CASSWALLEGTYNEQFF. The CDR3 DNA reads as TGTGCCAGCAGTTGGGCCCTGTTAGAGGGCACCTACAATGAGCAGTTCTTC.

A few counts support this clonotype. The chain is built from TRBV7-2 and TRBJ2-3; 12 bases align to TRBD2. This CDR3 is built from 15 residues. The trim removed 6 bases at V and 1 base at J, leaving 2 bases unmatched. Germline V lookup: CDR1 SGHTA, CDR2 FQGNSA. DNA of the CDR3: TGTGCCAGCAGGAGACTAGCGGGAGGCACAGATACGCAGTATTTT. Translating it yields CASRRLAGGTDTQYF. Full variable domain (rest looked up from reference TRBV7-2 and TRBJ2-3): GAGVSQSPSNKVTEKGKDVELRCDPISGHTALYWYRQSLGQGLEFLIYFQGNSAPDKSGLPSDRFSAERTGGSVSTLTIQRTQQEDSAVYLCASRRLAGGTDTQYFGPGTRLTVL.

The V call is TRBV4-1, the J call TRBJ2-2; D gene uncertain. Germline assignment: CDR1 MGHRA and CDR2 YSYEKL. The CDR3 contains 16 residues. V was trimmed by 4 bases and J by 0 bases, leaving 12 bases between them. The CDR3 DNA is TGCGCCAGCAGCCTATCGGACCCTGCGAACACCGGGGAGCTGTTTTTT. This translates into CASSLSDPANTGELFF.

This sequence joins TRBV20-1 and TRBJ2-1, with D perhaps being TRBD1 or TRBD2 (5 bases each). Germline V gene sequence: CDR1 DFQATT, CDR2 SNEGSKA (reference sequence). The CDR3 is 10 amino acids. The CDR3 loop is CSAWGNEQFF. The CDR3 DNA is TGCAGCGCTTGGGGGAATGAGCAGTTCTTC.

There are a few counts of this clonotype. This chain links TRBV18 with TRBJ1-1, with D maybe TRBD1 (6 bases). The germline V gene has CDR1 KGHSH and CDR2 LQKENI. V was clipped by 2 bases and J by 4 bases, with 14 bases between them. The CDR3 sequence is 15 residues long. CDR3 sequence reads: CASSPKGEVGTEAFF. Here the CDR3 DNA reads TGTGCCAGCTCACCAAAGGGGGAAGTAGGCACTGAAGCTTTCTTT.

V and J are TRBV6-5 and TRBJ2-7; possibly TRBD1 for D (5 bases). Trimming left V 1 base short and J 4 bases short, with 11 bases between. Germline assignment: CDR1 MNHEY and CDR2 SVGAGI. This CDR3 is built from 14 residues. CDR3 residues: CASSYYTGSYEQYF. CDR3 DNA sequence: TGTGCCAGCAGTTACTATACAGGTAGTTACGAGCAGTACTTC.

The rearrangement uses TRBV20-1 and TRBJ2-5; no clear D gene. The CDR3 contains 14 residues. CDR1 DFQATT and CDR2 SNEGSKA come from the germline V gene (reference sequence). V lost 0 bases and J lost 4, with 12 bases in between. The CDR3 coding sequence is TGCAGTGCTAGAGACAGGTCCCTCCGAGAGACCCAGTACTTC. It yields the protein CSARDRSLRETQYF.

The V gene is TRBV12-3 or TRBV12-4, the J gene TRBJ2-7; tentative D call: TRBD1 (5 bases). V lost 5 bases and J 3 bases, leaving 20 bases between the germline ends. The CDR3 covers 16 residues. CDR3 region: CASSPPLQGPFYEQYF. DNA of the CDR3: TGTGCCAGCAGTCCACCCCTCCAGGGTCCGTTCTACGAGCAGTACTTC.

This clonotype was counted between two and nine times. The chain combines TRBV19 with TRBJ2-2; unclear D gene. V was pared by 1 base and J by 1 base, with 7 bases between. CDR3 length equals 15 residues. Germline CDR1 LNHDA, CDR2 SQIVND (reference sequence). DNA for the CDR3: TGTGCCAGTAGTATAGTGTCGGTGAACACCGGGGAGCTGTTTTTT. Its protein is CASSIVSVNTGELFF. The variable domain in full, completed from reference TRBV19 and TRBJ2-2, reads DGGITQSPKYLFRKEGQNVTLSCEQNLNHDAMYWYRQDPGQGLRLIYYSQIVNDFQKGDIAEGYSVSREKKESFPLTVTSAQKNPTAFYLCASSIVSVNTGELFFGEGSRLTVL.

The V gene is TRBV20-1, the J gene TRBJ2-6; D is perhaps TRBD2 (6 bases). CDR1 and CDR2 (germline): DFQATT, SNEGSKA (reference sequence). The V and J ends lost 6 bases and 3 bases respectively, with 15 bases between them. This CDR3 is 15 amino acids long. In DNA form, the CDR3 reads TGCAGTGCACCGGATGGGGAGGTTGGGGCCAACGTCCTGACTTTC. Amino acids: CSAPDGEVGANVLTF.

This clonotype was counted at least ten times. The chain couples TRBV4-2 to TRBJ1-4; D is unclear. Per the germline V gene, CDR1 is LGHNA and CDR2 is YNFKEQ. CDR3 size: 16 residues. V was pared by 7 bases and J by 5 bases, with 20 bases between. CDR3 in amino acids: CASTQTTKGRNEKLFF. For the CDR3, the DNA is TGTGCCAGCACCCAGACCACGAAAGGGAGGAATGAAAAACTGTTTTTT.

This clonotype came up a few times. The chain employs TRBV12-3 or TRBV12-4 and TRBJ2-7, with a possible D match to TRBD2 (5 bases). V was pared by 3 bases and J by 5 bases, with 11 bases between. This CDR3 spans 13 amino acids. In DNA, the CDR3 is TGTGCCAGCAGTTTGGTGAGGGAGCACGAGCAGTACTTC. Its translation: CASSLVREHEQYF.

This clonotype was recorded a few times. The gene calls are TRBV27 and TRBJ2-7; 7 bases fit TRBD1. The junction had 18 bases not matched to a gene; V was cut back by 3 bases and J by 1 base. The CDR3 is made up of 19 amino acids. Germline values: CDR1 MNHEY, CDR2 SMNVEV (reference sequence). This CDR3 is CASSFGGWSGTERSYEQYF. For the CDR3, the DNA is TGTGCCAGCAGTTTTGGGGGATGGTCCGGGACAGAACGGTCCTACGAGCAGTACTTC.